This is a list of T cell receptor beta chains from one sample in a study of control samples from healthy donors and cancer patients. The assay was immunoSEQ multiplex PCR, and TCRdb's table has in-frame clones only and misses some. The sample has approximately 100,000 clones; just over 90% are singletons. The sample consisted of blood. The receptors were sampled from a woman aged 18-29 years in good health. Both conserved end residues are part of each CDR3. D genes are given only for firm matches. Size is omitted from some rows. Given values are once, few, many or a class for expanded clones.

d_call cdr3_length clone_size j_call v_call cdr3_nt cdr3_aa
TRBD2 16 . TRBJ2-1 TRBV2 TGTGCCAGCAGTGGTTTTGTCGGGGGGGCCATGGATGAGCAGTTCTTC CASSGFVGGAMDEQFF
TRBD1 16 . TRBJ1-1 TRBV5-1 TGCGCCAGCAGCATAGACAGGGTGGGAGTGAACACTGAAGCTTTCTTT CASSIDRVGVNTEAFF
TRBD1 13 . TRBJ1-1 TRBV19 TGTGCCAGTGGGACAGCAATGAACACTGAAGCTTTCTTT CASGTAMNTEAFF
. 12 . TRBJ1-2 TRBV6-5 TGTGCCAGCAGTTTTACAGGGTATGGCTACACCTTC CASSFTGYGYTF
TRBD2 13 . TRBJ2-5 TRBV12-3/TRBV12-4 TGTGCCAGCAGTCATAGCGGGGGAGAGACCCAGTACTTC CASSHSGGETQYF
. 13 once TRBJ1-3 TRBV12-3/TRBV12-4 TGTGCCAGCAGTTTGGAGGGTGGAAACACCATATATTTT CASSLEGGNTIYF
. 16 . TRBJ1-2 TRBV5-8 TGTGCCAGCAGCTTGAACAACGTTTTGGATTTCGGTGGCTACACCTTC CASSLNNVLDFGGYTF
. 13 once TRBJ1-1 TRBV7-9 TGTGCCAGCAGCCCTCCCAGGGACCTCGAAGCTTTCTTT CASSPPRDLEAFF
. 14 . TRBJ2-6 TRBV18 TGTGCCAGCTCACCGCTACCTGGGGCCAACGTCCTGACTTTC CASSPLPGANVLTF
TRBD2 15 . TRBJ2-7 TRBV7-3 TGTGCCAGCAGCCTAACTAGCGGGGGCGATTACGAGCAGTACTTC CASSLTSGGDYEQYF
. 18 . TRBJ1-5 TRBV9 TGTGCCAGCAGCGTAGGATGGGGGGAGGGGTCTACTGATCAGCCCCAGCATTTT CASSVGWGEGSTDQPQHF
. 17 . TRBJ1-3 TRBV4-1 TGCGCCAGCAGCCAGGTCCGGACAGTTAAGTACGGAAACACCATATATTTT CASSQVRTVKYGNTIYF
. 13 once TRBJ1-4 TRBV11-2 TGTGCCAGCAGAAGGAGCCTCAATGAAAAACTGTTTTTT CASRRSLNEKLFF
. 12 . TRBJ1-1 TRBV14 TGTGCCAGCAGCCAATGGAGGACAGAAGCTTTCTTT CASSQWRTEAFF
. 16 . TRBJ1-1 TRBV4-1 TGCGCCAGCAGCCCTAACCAGGAACAACGGAACACTGAAGCTTTCTTT CASSPNQEQRNTEAFF
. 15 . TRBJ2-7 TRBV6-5 TGTGCCAGCAGACCCGACGACAGAGCCTCTAAGGAGCAGTACTTC CASRPDDRASKEQYF
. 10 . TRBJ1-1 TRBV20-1 TGCAGCCCCCTCGGCACTGAAGCTTTCTTT CSPLGTEAFF
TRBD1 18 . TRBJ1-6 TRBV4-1 TGCGCCAGCAGCCCGGGAGGACAGGTCGGTTTTTATAATTCACCCCTCCACTTT CASSPGGQVGFYNSPLHF
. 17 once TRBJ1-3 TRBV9 TGTGCCAGCACCCCTCGGGGGACCCATCTCGGTGGAAACACCATATATTTT CASTPRGTHLGGNTIYF
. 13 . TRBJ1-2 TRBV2 TGTGCCGGCACCTCAAGTGGTGGCTATGGCTACACCTTC CAGTSSGGYGYTF
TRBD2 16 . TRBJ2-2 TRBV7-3 TGTGCCAGCAGCTTAACCGGGACTAGCTGGGGCGGGGAGCTGTTTTTT CASSLTGTSWGGELFF
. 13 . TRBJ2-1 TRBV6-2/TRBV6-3 TGTGCCAGCAGTTACTCCTCGAGGCATGAGCAGTTCTTC CASSYSSRHEQFF
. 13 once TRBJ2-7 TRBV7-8 TGTGCCAGCAGCTACTCCGACGGGCCTCCGGCCCACTTC CASSYSDGPPAHF
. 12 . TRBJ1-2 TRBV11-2 TGTGCCAGCAGCTTACTCGGTCTTGGCTACACCTTC CASSLLGLGYTF
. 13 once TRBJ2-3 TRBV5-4 TGTGCCAGCAGGATCCTTAGCACAGATACGCAGTATTTT CASRILSTDTQYF
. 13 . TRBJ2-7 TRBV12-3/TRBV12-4 TGTGCCAGCAGTTTTGGGAAGGGGAACGAGCAGTACTTC CASSFGKGNEQYF